The T cell receptor (beta chain) described here comes from a study of T cells in Graves' hyperthyroidism and ophthalmopathy. Overall study results and limits: Researchers found most expanded thyroid clonotypes above 0.001 in blood as well.

V shed 3 bases and J shed 3 bases, with 5 bases lying between them. The length of the CDR3 is 12 residues. This clonotype has a count of ten or more. The antigen is not known. Authors of the study amplified TCR beta CDR3 regions from RNA transcripts. TCR CDR3 underwent first-round RT-PCR with the HTBI primer set. From the multiplex PCR reads, TCRdb called clonotypes with MiXCR, one entry per CDR3 protein. Among around 450,000 distinct CDR3 sequences, about 15% were seen once, and the ten largest hold over 7.5%. Graves' hyperthyroidism is called stable when ophthalmopathy does not progress within 18 months. Not enrolled were patients with uncontrolled infection, other autoimmune disease, pregnancy or lactation. From roughly 9.2 ml of fresh peripheral blood, PBMCs were isolated.

The rearrangement joins TRBV12-3 or TRBV12-4 to TRBJ1-2; D call uncertain. What was sequenced was blood. This clonotype was obtained from a woman younger than 30 with Graves' hyperthyroidism. The chain's CDR3 is CASSFSDYGYTF. The DNA of the CDR3 is TGTGCCAGCAGTTTTTCGGACTATGGCTACACCTTC.